This is a list of T cell receptor beta chains from one sample in a study of radiotherapy plus CTLA-4 blockade in lung cancer. Assay: immunoSEQ multiplex PCR; the TCRdb copy retains only in-frame clones and omits some. The sample records about 27,000 clones, 65% to 85% being singletons. The specimen comprised peripheral blood, sampled from a patient treated with radiotherapy plus ipilimumab. The receptor source for this set is a human donor with non-small cell lung cancer who had stable disease on radiotherapy plus ipilimumab. Both conserved end residues are part of each CDR3. A D gene is named only where the DNA matches it firmly. The size of a clone is reported for some rows only, either as once, few or many, or as a class for expanded clones.

j_gene	v_gene	abundance	d_gene	CDR3nt	CDR3aa
TRBJ2-2	TRBV2	.	.	TGTGCCACCGCCCTCTCCGGGGAGCTGTTTTTT	CATALSGELFF
TRBJ2-5	TRBV19	.	.	TGTGCCAGTAGTATCTCTGGGGCCAGTCGGAGGGAGACCCAGTACTTC	CASSISGASRRETQYF
TRBJ2-7	TRBV7-8	.	TRBD1	TGTGCCAGCAGCTTCAGGGGGAAGCTCTCCTACGAGCAGTACTTC	CASSFRGKLSYEQYF
TRBJ1-6	TRBV7-9	.	.	TGTGCCAGCAGCCCTCCCCCGAAAGGGGGAAGGTCACCCCTCCACTTT	CASSPPPKGGRSPLHF
TRBJ2-1	TRBV4-2	.	.	TGTGCCAGCAGCCAGGATATAGTGAATGAGCAGTTCTTC	CASSQDIVNEQFF
TRBJ1-1	TRBV4-3	once	.	TGCGCCAGCAGCCAGACGGGCGAGAACACTGAAGCTTTCTTT	CASSQTGENTEAFF
TRBJ2-1	TRBV5-1	.	.	TGCGCCAGCAGCCCAAGCCCGGGACCCAATGAGCAGTTCTTC	CASSPSPGPNEQFF
TRBJ2-2	TRBV4-1	once	TRBD2	TGCGCCAGCAGCTTCAGCGGGAACGCGAACACCGGGGAGCTGTTTTTT	CASSFSGNANTGELFF
TRBJ1-1	TRBV7-3	.	.	TGTGCCAGCAGCTTAAATCGGAGGGCTGAAGCTTTCTTT	CASSLNRRAEAFF
TRBJ2-7	TRBV14	.	TRBD1	TGTGCCAGCAGCCTTCGCGGGACAGGCAGGCCCCGTGAATACTTC	CASSLRGTGRPREYF
TRBJ2-5	TRBV5-1	.	TRBD1	TGCGCCAGCAGCTTGGCGGGGACAGAAGAGACCCAGTACTTC	CASSLAGTEETQYF
TRBJ2-5	TRBV28	.	TRBD1	TGTGCCAGCAGCCCCTTTACAGGGGGCAAGGAGACCCAGTACTTC	CASSPFTGGKETQYF
TRBJ2-5	TRBV4-2	.	TRBD2	TGTGCCAGCAGCCAAGCTAGCGGGGACCAAGAGACCCAGTACTTC	CASSQASGDQETQYF
TRBJ2-7	TRBV9	.	.	TGTGCCAGCAGCGTAGGTGCATTGCACACCTACGAGCAGTACTTC	CASSVGALHTYEQYF
TRBJ2-1	TRBV6-5	.	.	TGTGCCAGCGCCAAAAACAGGGTCAGTGAGCAGTTCTTC	CASAKNRVSEQFF
TRBJ1-4	TRBV6-1	.	.	TGTGCCAGCAGTGAAATTCGAGGGCCAACTAATGAAAAACTGTTTTTT	CASSEIRGPTNEKLFF
TRBJ2-1	TRBV18	once	TRBD2	TGTGCCAGCTCACCCTCTCTAGCGGGGGGGGGCTACAATGAGCAGTTCTTC	CASSPSLAGGGYNEQFF
TRBJ2-1	TRBV29-1	.	.	TGCAGCGCCTCTGAGCGTTCCCAGTTCTTC	CSASERSQFF
TRBJ2-1	TRBV15	.	.	TGTGCCACCAGCAGTCTAGTCAGCTCCAATGAGCAGTTCTTC	CATSSLVSSNEQFF
TRBJ1-1	TRBV28	.	.	TGTGCCAGCAAGAGGGGCGGGAAGAACGGTTTCTTT	CASKRGGKNGFF
TRBJ2-5	TRBV12-2	few	.	TGTGCAAGTCGCTGGGGACTAGCGGGAGTCCAAGAGACCCAGTACTTC	CASRWGLAGVQETQYF
TRBJ1-6	TRBV6-1	.	.	TGTGCCAGCAGTGAGGGGGGTGAGAATTCACCCCTCCACTTT	CASSEGGENSPLHF
TRBJ2-5	TRBV5-1	.	TRBD2	TGCGCCAGCAGCTTGAGTCTAGCGGAAGAGACCCAGTACTTC	CASSLSLAEETQYF
TRBJ2-5	TRBV7-2	once	.	TGTGCCAGCAGCTTACGGCTTCAAGAGACCCAGTACTTC	CASSLRLQETQYF
TRBJ2-1	TRBV19	.	TRBD2	TGTGCCAGTAGTTACTCTAGCCGGGGGGGGTACAATGAGCAGTTCTTC	CASSYSSRGGYNEQFF
TRBJ1-4	TRBV19	few	TRBD1	TGTGCCAGTAGTACCCACAGGGGGGTGGGTGAAAAACTGTTTTTT	CASSTHRGVGEKLFF
TRBJ2-1	TRBV4-3	few	.	TGCGCCAGCAGCCACCCCCCTCACGGGAGAGATGAGCAGTTCTTC	CASSHPPHGRDEQFF
TRBJ2-5	TRBV19	.	TRBD2	TGTGCCAGTAGTCGGACTAGTCCTAAAGAGACCCAGTACTTC	CASSRTSPKETQYF
TRBJ2-3	TRBV7-9	.	TRBD2	TGTGCCAGCAGCCTACAACTAGCGGGGAGAGGAGATACGCAGTATTTT	CASSLQLAGRGDTQYF
TRBJ2-7	TRBV5-1	.	.	TGCGCCAGCAAGGTCGAGGGGGGTGCGGACGAGCAGTACTTC	CASKVEGGADEQYF
TRBJ2-3	TRBV14	.	.	TGTGCCAGCAGCCATAGAGATACGCAGTATTTT	CASSHRDTQYF
TRBJ2-5	TRBV7-2	.	TRBD1	TGTGCCAGCAGTGACGGACAGGTCGAGACCCAGTACTTC	CASSDGQVETQYF
TRBJ2-7	TRBV7-2	.	.	TGTGCCAGCAGCTTAGTAGTAGGAAAGGCCTACGAGCAGTACTTC	CASSLVVGKAYEQYF
TRBJ1-2	TRBV28	.	.	TGTGCCAGCAGTTCACAATTAAGGGCCCGCGGGGGCTACACCTTC	CASSSQLRARGGYTF
TRBJ2-3	TRBV28	.	TRBD1	TGTGCCAGCAGCATAGGGACAGGAGCGCAGTATTTT	CASSIGTGAQYF
TRBJ1-5	TRBV4-1	.	.	TGCGCCAGCAGCCAACTAATAAGGCAGCCCCAGCATTTT	CASSQLIRQPQHF
TRBJ2-2	TRBV7-2	.	.	TGTGCCAGCAGCTTTACCCTAGAGAACACCGGGGAGCTGTTTTTT	CASSFTLENTGELFF
TRBJ1-1	TRBV19	.	TRBD1	TGTGCCAGTACCGTTGACAGGGAGCGGGGTGAAGCTTTCTTT	CASTVDRERGEAFF
TRBJ2-1	TRBV5-8	.	.	TGTGCCAGCAGCTTAGGTCCGCGGGTTAATGAGCAGTTCTTC	CASSLGPRVNEQFF
TRBJ1-1	TRBV5-4	.	.	TGTGCCAGCAGCTCACAGGTGAACACTGAAGCTTTCTTT	CASSSQVNTEAFF